Listed here is a single T cell receptor beta chain. Its target antigen remains unknown. No qualities accompany the bases; no much larger clone lies one base away. This specimen belongs to a study of T cell responses to AZD1222 COVID-19 vaccine (dated by TCRdb to the early 2020s). Turning to the overall study: AZD1222 recipients whose second dose came at about 4 weeks and those whose second dose came at about 12 weeks were combined into one group, since spike-specific TCR depth and breadth did not differ between the two schedules. TCR sequencing covered roughly 230 trial participants: 200 to 220 given two doses of AZD1222 and 26 given two doses of MenACWY control vaccine. Trial participants were enrolled by age into 18-55, 56-69 and 70-plus year subgroups, with roughly 150, 30 and 60 TCR-sequenced participants respectively.

The CDR3 regions of human TCRbeta chains were subjected to immunosequencing. Per the source publication's procedure: TCRs in the repertoires were compared against a reference library of SARS-CoV-2-specific TCRs that had been generated with the MIRA antigen-specificity platform. Breadth meant the fraction of unique TCRs that were SARS-CoV-2-associated, whereas depth meant the fraction of total T cells that were SARS-CoV-2-associated. Using the MIRA data, each spike-specific TCR was mapped to the spike region that the TCR reacts to and placed in a CD4 or CD8 class. Log10-transformed breadth and depth values were compared by one-way ANOVA with Sidak's multiple comparisons tests. The source is immuneACCESS, and TCRdb retained only in-frame sequences with V and J called. Part of the clones is not carried over; for the studies checked, unresolved V genes explain less than half of this, and the remainder is unexplained. That table gives V, J and clone size, and the DNA gave D and trimming. The sample includes 130,000 to 150,000 clones, with approximately 88% observed a single time. The biggest ten clones account for about 15% of the sample.

Study-level results and caveats: After two AZD1222 doses, both the breadth and the depth of spike-specific TCRs were significantly higher than at day 0 and than in MenACWY recipients. Vaccine-associated CD4 TCRs spanned the whole spike protein, with dominant responses in regions 160-218 and 743-854. Because no day 14 peak-response samples were available, the repertoires could be characterized only after the peak T cell response. Reportedly, almost half of the unique spike-specific TCRs recognized epitopes lying outside the regions that are mutated in the B.1.351 and B.1.1.7 variants. The 56-69-year group was small, and its depth increase did not reach significance, likely because of low power. Participants were mostly white British and included more females than males, and it was suggested by the authors that clonal diversity may have been underestimated. Conclusions about previously exposed vaccinees were limited because only six AZD1222 recipients were SARS-CoV-2 seropositive at baseline.

Interpreted using the paper, the time point label stands for: baseline before first vaccination. Vaccinee samples came from UK trials COV001 and COV002, including a single-blind randomized controlled phase 2/3 trial of AZD1222 (ChAdOx1 nCoV-19) in healthy adults. For TCRbeta chain sequencing, PBMC samples from trial participants were taken at day 0 and at day 28 after the second dose. The sequencing here drew on peripheral blood, taken on day 0 of AZD1222 vaccination. The origin of this receptor is an adult in good health.

The DNA sequence is TGTGCCAGCAGTACCCGACAGACCACAGATACGCAGTATTTT. It encodes CASSTRQTTDTQYF. The chain is encoded by TRBV6-2 or TRBV6-3 joined to TRBJ2-3; a tentative D call is TRBD1 (5 bases match). V loses 5 bases of germline sequence and J loses 2 bases, and the interval between the two ends is 11 bases. The CDR3 has 14 amino acids, counting the end cysteine and phenylalanine. Of all the DNA, just the CDR3 is kept, 42 bases in frame from base 1. Sequences MNHEY (CDR1) and SVGEGT (CDR2) are obtained from the germline V gene.